This record concerns one T cell receptor (beta chain) sequence. CDR3 size: 16 residues. The V end was cut by 4 bases, the J end by 1 base, with 15 bases between. Looked up from germline, CDR1 is SGHNT and CDR2 is YENEEA. The sample belongs to a study of blood T cell repertoires in COVID-19. The assay was immunoSEQ multiplex PCR, and TCRdb's table has in-frame clones only and misses some. This table holds approximately 50,000 clones, approximately 85% found once. The sample was peripheral blood. V is TRBV11-3 and J is TRBJ2-3, with a weak D call TRBD1 (5 bases). This receptor was taken from a human donor in a cohort sampled during active COVID-19. CDR3 coding DNA: TGTGCCAGCAGCTCGGGCACAGGTTCCCGCACAGATACGCAGTATTTT. Its translation: CASSSGTGSRTDTQYF. The variable domain in full, completed from reference TRBV11-3 and TRBJ2-3, reads EAGVVQSPRYKIIEKKQPVAFWCNPISGHNTLYWYLQNLGQGPELLIRYENEEAVDDSQLPKDRFSAERLKGVDSTLKIQPAELGDSAVYLCASSSGTGSRTDTQYFGPGTRLTVL.